This T cell receptor beta chain was obtained from a study of blood T cells in healthy people across ages. This clonotype was observed many times. Germline CDR1 is SQVTM and CDR2 is ANQGSEA. V gave up 2 bases and J gave up 1 base, with 12 bases separating them. The CDR3 extends over 14 amino acids. A second about 7 to 11 cycle PCR used barcoded and J-beta primers. TCRdb passed the 5' RACE reads through MiXCR, listing each CDR3 protein once. Among about a million distinct CDR3 sequences listed, more than 30% were seen once. This sequence joins TRBV29-1 and TRBJ2-7; TRBD2 might be the D (6 bases). The specimen sequenced was blood. The clonotype was recovered from a man between 18 and 35 years old in good health. The CDR3 spells CSVELGDSSYEQYF. The DNA of the CDR3 is TGCAGCGTTGAATTGGGGGACTCGTCCTACGAGCAGTACTTC.